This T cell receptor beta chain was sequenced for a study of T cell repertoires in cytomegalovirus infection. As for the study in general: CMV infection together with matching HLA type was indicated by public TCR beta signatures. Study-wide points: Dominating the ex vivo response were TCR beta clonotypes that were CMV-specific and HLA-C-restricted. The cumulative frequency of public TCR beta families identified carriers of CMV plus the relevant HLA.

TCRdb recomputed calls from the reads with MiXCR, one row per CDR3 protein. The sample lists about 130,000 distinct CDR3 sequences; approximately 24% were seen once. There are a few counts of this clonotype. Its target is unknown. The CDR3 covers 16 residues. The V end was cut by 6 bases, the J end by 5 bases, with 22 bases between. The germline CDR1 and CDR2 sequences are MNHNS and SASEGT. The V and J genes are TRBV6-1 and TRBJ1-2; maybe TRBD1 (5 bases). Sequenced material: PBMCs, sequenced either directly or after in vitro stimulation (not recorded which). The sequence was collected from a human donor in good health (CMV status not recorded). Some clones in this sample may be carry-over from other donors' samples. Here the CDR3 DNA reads TGTGCCAGCAGGCCAAGCCTCCAGGGCCTAGAGTATGGCTACACCTTC. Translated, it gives CASRPSLQGLEYGYTF.